These 13 T cell receptor beta chains share one sample of origin, sequenced in a study of human T cells and chemical hapten exposure. TCRdb ran MiXCR on the RACE reads and lists one entry per CDR3 protein. This table holds about 120,000 distinct CDR3 sequences, roughly 12% found once. Time point denoted: pre-sensitization, week 0. Treatment given: therapeutic diphenylcyclopropenone sensitization with weekly scalp DPC. Sequenced material: whole blood, taken in connection with sensitization to the hapten diphenylcyclopropenone (DPC). These receptors were collected from a woman younger than 35 with alopecia areata. Some clones in this sample may be carry-over from other donors' samples.

This chain connects TRBV6-2 or TRBV6-3 to TRBJ1-2; D call uncertain. Per germline, CDR1 MNHEY and CDR2 SVGEGT. The germline V and J ends were trimmed by 2 bases and 6 bases, with 10 bases remaining between them. The length of the CDR3 is 13 residues. The CDR3, as DNA: TGTGCCAGCAGTTACGAACCAAGACATGGCTACACCTTC. Translating it yields CASSYEPRHGYTF.

V is TRBV20-1 and J is TRBJ1-6, with D perhaps TRBD1 (5 bases). The length of the CDR3 is 15 residues. Trimming shortened V by 2 bases and J by 7 bases, and 15 bases separated the two germline ends. The V gene's germline CDR1 is DFQATT and CDR2 SNEGSKA (reference sequence). In DNA, the CDR3 is TGCAGTGCTAGACGGCCGGGACTCCTAAATTCACCCCTCCACTTT. It encodes CSARRPGLLNSPLHF.

A few counts support this clonotype. V is TRBV10-3 and J is TRBJ2-3; D is possibly TRBD1 (6 bases). Trimming cost V 8 bases and J 0 bases, with 12 bases left between them. The germline V gene has CDR1 ENHRY and CDR2 SYGVKD. There are 14 residues in the CDR3. CDR3 nucleotides: TGTGCCATCGGGGGCGGACCTAGCACAGATACGCAGTATTTT. It encodes CAIGGGPSTDTQYF.

This clonotype has ten or more counts. The V call is TRBV7-9, the J call TRBJ2-7, with D possibly called TRBD1 or TRBD2 (5 bases each). The germline V gene has CDR1 SEHNR and CDR2 FQNEAQ (reference sequence). The CDR3 runs to 14 residues. V lost 4 bases to trimming and J lost 2 bases, with 12 bases between them. CDR3 DNA: TGTGCCAGCAGCTCTTACGGGACGCCCTACGAGCAGTACTTC. This sequence encodes CASSSYGTPYEQYF.

V and J are TRBV19 and TRBJ2-2; 7 nucleotides align to TRBD1. Germline V gene sequence: CDR1 LNHDA, CDR2 SQIVND (reference sequence). The CDR3 spans 15 residues. J was trimmed by 6 bases and V by 1 base; bases with no gene match: 5. The CDR3 here is CASSIGQGIAGELFF. The CDR3 DNA reads as TGTGCCAGTAGTATAGGACAGGGAATCGCCGGGGAGCTGTTTTTT.

Only a few counts were recorded for this clonotype. This chain links TRBV29-1 with TRBJ2-1, with 10 bases identical to TRBD2. This CDR3 contains 15 residues. Germline values: CDR1 SQVTM, CDR2 ANQGSEA. V shed 7 bases, J shed 2 bases, and the junction held 8 bases outside the gene matches. CDR3 nucleotides: TGCAGCGGAGTGGGGACTAGCGTTACCTACAATGAGCAGTTCTTC. Amino acid sequence: CSGVGTSVTYNEQFF.

As to this clonotype: A read error may account for a junction end that differs from germline. The rearrangement joins TRBV28 to TRBJ1-5; no firm D call. Germline V gives CDR1 MDHEN, CDR2 SYDVKM. This CDR3 has 10 amino acids. The CDR3 is CASSSKAWDF. CDR3 sequence (DNA): TGTGCCAGCAGTTCGAAGGCTTGGGATTTT.

The V gene is TRBV4-1, the J gene TRBJ2-7; D gene ambiguous. Germline assignment: CDR1 MGHRA and CDR2 YSYEKL. CDR3 size: 13 residues. V lost 0 bases, J lost 4 bases, and 7 bases lay in between. CDR3 sequence reads: CASSQDVEYEQYF. CDR3 bases: TGCGCCAGCAGCCAAGATGTGGAGTACGAGCAGTACTTC.

This chain connects TRBV20-1 to TRBJ2-7; no firm D call. Looked up from germline, CDR1 is DFQATT and CDR2 is SNEGSKA (reference sequence). The germline V and J ends were trimmed by 2 bases and 3 bases, with 8 bases remaining between them. This CDR3 has 12 amino acids. CDR3 amino acids: CSARKGGYEQYF. CDR3 nucleotides: TGCAGTGCTAGAAAGGGCGGCTACGAGCAGTACTTC.

The V and J genes are TRBV7-2 and TRBJ2-5; 12 bases agree with TRBD2. This CDR3 spans 16 amino acids. Losses at the gene ends were 4 bases for V and 5 bases for J; bases not matched to a gene: 8. From germline, CDR1 is SGHTA and CDR2 FQGNSA. CDR3 in DNA: TGTGCCAGCAGCTCTCTAGCGGGGGGGCCGCAGGAGACCCAGTACTTC. This sequence encodes CASSSLAGGPQETQYF.

This clonotype was detected many times. J is TRBJ2-2 and V is TRBV20-1; D possibly matches TRBD1 or TRBD2 (5 bases each). Germline V gene sequence: CDR1 DFQATT, CDR2 SNEGSKA (reference sequence). This CDR3 is built from 16 residues. V lost 6 bases, J lost 4 bases, and 21 bases lay in between. The CDR3 sequence: CSAETPGPNPTGELFF. CDR3 nucleotides: TGCAGTGCCGAGACCCCGGGACCTAACCCCACCGGGGAGCTGTTTTTT.

The J gene is TRBJ1-3, the V gene TRBV12-3 or TRBV12-4; D call uncertain. The CDR3 length is 14 residues. V was shortened by 3 bases and J by 4 bases, with 10 bases between the two germline ends. The CDR3 DNA reads as TGTGCCAGCAGTTTCGGGGTTGAGGGAAACACCATATATTTT. It is translated as CASSFGVEGNTIYF.

The gene calls are TRBV4-2 and TRBJ1-1; tentative D call: TRBD1 (6 bases). Trimming stripped 3 bases from V and 7 bases from J, with 18 bases between. CDR1 is LGHNA, CDR2 YNFKEQ, per germline. The CDR3 sequence is 15 residues long. CDR3: CASSHPWGGALEAFF. In DNA, the CDR3 is TGTGCCAGCAGCCACCCATGGGGGGGGGCCCTTGAAGCTTTCTTT.